This T cell receptor beta chain was sequenced in a study of shared clonotypes between healthy human individuals. General study findings and limits: About 4.5% of naive CD4 clonotypes were common to a handful of donors.

This clone was observed once. Its antigen is still unknown. This CDR3 is 14 amino acids long. With 1 base removed from V and 8 bases from J, the gap between germline ends came to 9 bases. In germline, CDR1 is SEHNR, CDR2 FQNEAQ (reference sequence). Assay used: immunoSEQ multiplex PCR; TCRdb lists only in-frame clones, some missing. The table includes some 790,000 clones, around 77% detected once. Source material: memory CD4+ T cells sorted from blood. Sample subset: CD45RA-negative fraction. The TCR was taken from a woman aged 30 to 39 in good health. The chain recombines TRBV7-9 with TRBJ1-6; D unresolved. The CDR3 region is CASSLVSGYSPLHF. CDR3 bases: TGTGCCAGCAGCTTAGTCTCGGGTTATTCACCCCTCCACTTT.